This entry lists 6 T cell receptor beta chains sequenced from one sample in a study. A single record per CDR3 protein comes from TCRdb applying MiXCR to the 5' RACE reads. This table has under 15,000 distinct CDR3 sequences, under 25% appearing once. The sequenced sample consisted of naive CD4+ T cells sorted from blood. The subset denotes: naive CD4+ T cells, CD4+CD45RA+CD25-. The receptors were sampled from a female donor with breast cancer.

In its sample, this clonotype was seen many times. The chain recombines TRBV6-1 with TRBJ2-1; D gene ambiguous. The CDR3 sequence is 13 residues long. V was pared by 2 bases and J by 4 bases, with 6 bases between. Per the germline V gene, CDR1 is MNHNS and CDR2 is SASEGT. CDR3 in DNA: TGTGCCAGCAGTGAACTGGGGTACAATGAGCAGTTCTTC. It yields the protein CASSELGYNEQFF.

There are many counts of this clonotype. A much more abundant neighbour one base away suggests this may be a read error. This chain connects TRBV18 to TRBJ2-3; no clear D gene. The CDR3 extends over 11 amino acids. CDR1 and CDR2 from the germline V gene are KGHSH and LQKENI. The V and J ends lost 6 bases and 1 base respectively, with 2 bases between them. CDR3 DNA sequence: TGTGCCAGCTCCTGCACAGATACGCAGTATTTT. This gives the protein CASSCTDTQYF.

This clonotype ranks as medium-sized. The rearrangement links TRBV4-2 to TRBJ1-1; no clear D gene. Per the germline V gene, CDR1 is LGHNA and CDR2 is YNFKEQ. Deletions cut 5 bases from V and 0 bases from J, with 16 bases between. The CDR3 extends over 16 amino acids. This CDR3 is CASSNGGVTLNTEAFF. CDR3 nucleotide sequence: TGTGCCAGCAGCAACGGCGGGGTGACCTTGAACACTGAAGCTTTCTTT.

This clonotype was picked up many times. The V gene is TRBV10-3, the J gene TRBJ2-1; D could derive from TRBD1 or TRBD2 (5 bases each). The V and J ends lost 7 bases and 13 bases respectively, with 17 bases between them. This CDR3 is built from 12 residues. The germline CDR1 and CDR2 sequences are ENHRY and SYGVKD. CDR3 residues: CAINGGGDEQFF. The CDR3, as DNA: TGTGCCATCAACGGCGGTGGGGACGAACAGTTCTTC.

This clonotype was seen only a few times. This chain connects TRBV2 to TRBJ2-1; D remains unclear. Trimming took off 3 bases at V and 4 bases at J, with 4 bases between the two ends. The CDR3 length is 12 residues. Per germline, CDR1 SNHLY and CDR2 FYNNEI. Here the CDR3 reads CASSEFYNEQFF. The CDR3 DNA sequence: TGTGCCAGCAGTGAGTTTTACAATGAGCAGTTCTTC.

By frequency in the sample, this clonotype is medium-sized. The chain uses TRBV12-3 or TRBV12-4 and TRBJ2-4; 7 bases are shared with TRBD1. Trimming took 3 bases from V and 1 from J; bases not matched to a gene: 0. This CDR3 contains 14 residues. CDR3 region: CASSLTGAKNIQYF. For the CDR3, the DNA is TGTGCCAGCAGTTTGACAGGGGCCAAAAACATTCAGTACTTC.